This T cell receptor beta chain was identified in a study of blood T cell repertoires in COVID-19. The overall study: PBMCs, B-cell-depleted T cells, or T cells provided the cDNA or gDNA that made up the material.

Using immunoSEQ multiplex PCR, the repertoire was profiled, and TCRdb retains in-frame clones only, with some absent. The sample records 200,000 to 300,000 clones, around nine tenths being singletons. Losses at the gene ends were 5 bases for V and 4 bases for J; bases not matched to a gene: 3. The CDR3 extends over 13 amino acids. The cohort comprised adults aged roughly 18 to 95 years residing in about 25 US areas. The sample consisted of PBMCs or T cells enriched from blood (not recorded which). The origin of this receptor is a woman in her late teens or twenties who had recovered from COVID-19. The gene calls are TRBV12-3 or TRBV12-4 and TRBJ2-7; 9 bases agree with TRBD1. The CDR3 protein is CASSLTGGYEQYF. The CDR3, as DNA: TGTGCCAGCAGTCTGACAGGGGGGTACGAGCAGTACTTC.